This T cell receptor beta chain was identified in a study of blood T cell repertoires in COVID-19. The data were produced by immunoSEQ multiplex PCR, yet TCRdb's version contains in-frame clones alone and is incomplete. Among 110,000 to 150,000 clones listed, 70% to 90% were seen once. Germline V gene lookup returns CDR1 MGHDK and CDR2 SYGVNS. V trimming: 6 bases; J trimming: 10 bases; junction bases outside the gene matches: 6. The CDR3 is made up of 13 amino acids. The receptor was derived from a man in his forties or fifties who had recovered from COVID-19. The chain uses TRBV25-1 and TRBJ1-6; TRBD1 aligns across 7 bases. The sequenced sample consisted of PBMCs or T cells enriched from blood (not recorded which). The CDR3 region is CASREQGQSPLHF. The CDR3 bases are TGTGCCAGCAGAGAACAGGGGCAATCACCCCTCCACTTT.